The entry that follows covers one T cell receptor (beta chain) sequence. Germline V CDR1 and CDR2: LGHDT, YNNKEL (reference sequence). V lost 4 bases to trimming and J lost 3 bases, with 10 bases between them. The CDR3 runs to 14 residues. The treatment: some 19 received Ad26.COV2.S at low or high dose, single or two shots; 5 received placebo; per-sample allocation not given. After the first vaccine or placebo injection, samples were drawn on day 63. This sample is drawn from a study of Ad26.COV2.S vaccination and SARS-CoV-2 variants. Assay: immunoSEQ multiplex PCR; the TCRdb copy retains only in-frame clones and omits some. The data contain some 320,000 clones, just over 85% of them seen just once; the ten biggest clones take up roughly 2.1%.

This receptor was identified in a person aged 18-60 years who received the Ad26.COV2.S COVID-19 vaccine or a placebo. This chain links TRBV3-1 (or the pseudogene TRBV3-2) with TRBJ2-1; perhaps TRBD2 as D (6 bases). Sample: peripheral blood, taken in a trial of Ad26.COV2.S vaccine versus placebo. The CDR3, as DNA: TGTGCCAGCAGCCTGGGACTTTACTACAATGAGCAGTTCTTC. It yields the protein CASSLGLYYNEQFF.